This T cell receptor beta chain was identified during a study of T cell responses to AZD1222 COVID-19 vaccine. Notes on this clone: Its antigen is still unknown.

Study-level findings and limits: Among the donors, most were white British and more were female, and clonal diversity was possibly underestimated. Among vaccine-associated CD4 TCRs, coverage spanned spike, with dominance at 160-218 and 743-854.

The repertoire was sequenced with immunoSEQ multiplex PCR; TCRdb's copy has only in-frame clones and lacks some. Of 94,000 or so clones detected, 80% to 90% appear once; the ten largest clones hold around 1.5%. Germline CDR1 SGHNT, CDR2 YYREEE (reference sequence). The CDR3 has 14 amino acids. Trimming took 5 bases from V and 4 from J; bases not matched to a gene: 6. The TCR originated in an adult in good health. The rearrangement links TRBV5-4 to TRBJ2-3; 8 positions match TRBD2. This material consisted of peripheral blood, taken on day 0 of AZD1222 vaccination. The CDR3: CASRDSGGSDTQYF. The DNA of the CDR3 is TGTGCCAGCAGGGACAGCGGGGGCTCAGATACGCAGTATTTT.